Each of the 24 T cell receptor beta chains below was sequenced from the same sample in a study of blood T cell repertoires in COVID-19. The assay was immunoSEQ multiplex PCR, and TCRdb's table has in-frame clones only and misses some. The sample lists 60,000 to 70,000 clones; about 82% were seen once. Sequencing used peripheral blood. All receptors come from a human donor in a cohort sampled during active COVID-19.

This clone was picked up a small number of times. V usage is TRBV5-1 and J usage is TRBJ1-2; unclear D gene. The germline CDR1 and CDR2 sequences are SGHRS and YFSETQ. CDR3 size: 13 residues. Trimming pared 0 bases from V and 4 bases from J, leaving 7 bases between. Here the CDR3 DNA reads TGCGCCAGCAGCTTGGAACTTGCCTATGGCTACACCTTC. Residues: CASSLELAYGYTF.

The J gene is TRBJ1-3, the V gene TRBV28; D is possibly TRBD1 (5 bases). The V and J ends lost 8 bases and 2 bases respectively, with 16 bases between them. The CDR3 is 15 residues long. In germline, CDR1 is MDHEN, CDR2 SYDVKM. The CDR3 loop reads CASASGGGAGNTIYF. CDR3 bases: TGTGCCAGCGCCTCGGGCGGGGGGGCTGGAAACACCATATATTTT.

The V call is TRBV3-1 (or the pseudogene TRBV3-2), the J call TRBJ2-1, with D possibly matching TRBD1 (5 bases). The CDR3 covers 14 residues. Germline V gene data show CDR1 as LGHDT and CDR2 as YNNKEL (reference sequence). Trimming took 8 bases from V and 6 from J, leaving 17 bases between them. The DNA of the CDR3 is TGTGCCAGCTCAACAGGCCTATTAGCCAATGAGCAGTTCTTC. Its translation: CASSTGLLANEQFF.

The CDR3 DNA sequence: TGTGCCAGCAGCTTACAAGGGGCGCGGAACACTGAAGCTTTCTTT. Residues: CASSLQGARNTEAFF. The V gene is TRBV7-3, the J gene TRBJ1-1; tentative D call: TRBD1 (5 bases). Trimming shortened V by 2 bases and J by 1 base, and 11 bases separated the two germline ends. CDR1 and CDR2 from the germline V gene are SGHTA and FQGTGA. The CDR3 length is 15 residues.

The rearrangement links TRBV27 to TRBJ1-2; 9 bases map to TRBD1. The V gene end was trimmed by 5 bases and the J gene end by 3 bases; junction bases not matched to a gene: 1. The CDR3 sequence is 13 residues long. The germline CDR1 and CDR2 sequences are MNHEY and SMNVEV (reference sequence). CDR3 residues: CASSRQGDYGYTF. The CDR3 coding sequence is TGTGCCAGCAGTCGACAGGGGGACTATGGCTACACCTTC.

This clone came up a few times. The J gene is TRBJ1-3, the V gene TRBV4-1, with D possibly being TRBD1 (6 bases). This CDR3 is built from 15 residues. Trimming cost V 5 bases and J 8 bases, with 19 bases left between them. In germline, CDR1 is MGHRA, CDR2 YSYEKL. In DNA, the CDR3 is TGCGCCAGCAGCAAAATCGGGGTCAGGGGATACACCATATATTTT. Translation: CASSKIGVRGYTIYF.

The chain recombines TRBV6-2 or TRBV6-3 with TRBJ2-7; D unresolved. Trimming removed 4 bases at V and 1 base at J, with 11 bases between. Germline CDR1 reads MNHEY; CDR2 reads SVGEGT. This CDR3 has 14 amino acids. This chain's CDR3 is CASSSTGPSYEQYF. CDR3 in DNA: TGTGCCAGCAGTTCCACCGGTCCGTCCTACGAGCAGTACTTC.

This clone has a handful of counts. The V call is TRBV11-2, the J call TRBJ2-1, with 11 bases aligning to TRBD2. Germline V lookup: CDR1 SGHAT, CDR2 FQNNGV. The CDR3 runs to 13 residues. After removal of 5 bases from V and 10 bases from J, the junction contained 4 bases not matched to a gene. The CDR3 sequence is CASSRTSGQEQFF. For the CDR3, the DNA is TGTGCCAGCAGCCGGACTAGCGGGCAAGAGCAGTTCTTC.

The chain joins TRBV4-1 to TRBJ2-1, with 7 bases fitting TRBD2. This CDR3 region has 17 residues. Germline-derived CDR1 and CDR2 are MGHRA and YSYEKL. V was pared by 4 bases and J by 7 bases, with 16 bases of the junction left unmatched. The CDR3 loop is CASSPEIRGDATNEQFF. Here the CDR3 DNA reads TGCGCCAGCAGCCCAGAGATTCGGGGGGATGCGACGAATGAGCAGTTCTTC.

The genes are TRBV7-8 and TRBJ2-1; 12 positions match TRBD2. With 5 bases clipped from V and 7 bases from J, the junction kept 15 bases outside the gene matches. The V gene's germline CDR1 is SGHVS and CDR2 FQNEAQ. The CDR3 is made up of 18 amino acids. CDR3 coding DNA: TGTGCCAGCAGCACCCACCATTTTCTAGCGGGGGGGCCGAATGAGCAGTTCTTC. Protein: CASSTHHFLAGGPNEQFF.

The sample holds a few counts of this clone. The chain carries TRBV4-1 and TRBJ1-6; unclear D gene. CDR3 length: 17 amino acids. Germline assignment: CDR1 MGHRA and CDR2 YSYEKL. V was clipped by 1 base and J by 6 bases, with 16 bases between them. The DNA of the CDR3 is TGCGCCAGCAGCCAAGGCCGTTCTATAAGCACTAATTCACCCCTCCACTTT. This translates into CASSQGRSISTNSPLHF.

This clone has a single count. The rearrangement links TRBV6-5 to TRBJ2-4; TRBD1 might be the D (6 bases). Per germline, CDR1 MNHEY and CDR2 SVGAGI. V lost 6 bases and J 5 bases, leaving 14 bases between the germline ends. The CDR3 extends over 14 amino acids. CDR3 sequence reads: CASSPRTVQNIQYF. CDR3 in DNA: TGTGCCAGCAGCCCAAGGACAGTGCAAAACATTCAGTACTTC.

This clone has just one count. The rearrangement uses TRBV13 and TRBJ2-3, with 11 bases matching TRBD2. CDR1 and CDR2 (germline): PRHDT, FYEKMQ (reference sequence). The CDR3 contains 18 residues. V shed 4 bases, J shed 0 bases, and the junction held 9 bases outside the gene matches. CDR3: CASSSWGTSGTSTDTQYF. For the CDR3, the DNA is TGTGCCAGCAGCTCCTGGGGGACTAGCGGTACTAGCACAGATACGCAGTATTTT.

This clone has just a few counts. The CDR3 spells CAWSVSYGYTF. The CDR3 coding sequence is TGTGCCTGGAGTGTCAGCTATGGCTACACCTTC. The V call is TRBV30, the J call TRBJ1-2; D is unclear. Trimming took off 0 bases at V and 4 bases at J, with 3 bases between the two ends. Germline loops: CDR1 GTSNPN, CDR2 SVGIG (reference sequence). The length of the CDR3 is 11 residues. Full variable domain (missing parts from reference TRBV30 and TRBJ1-2): SQTIHQWPATLVQPVGSPLSLECTVEGTSNPNLYWYRQAAGRGLQLLFYSVGIGQISSEVPQNLSASRPQDRQFILSSKKLLLSDSGFYLCAWSVSYGYTFGSGTRLTVV.

This sequence joins TRBV30 and TRBJ1-5; D might be TRBD1 (6 bases). The germline gives CDR1 GTSNPN, CDR2 SVGIG (reference sequence). The CDR3 runs 16 residues. Deletions cut 0 bases from V and 4 bases from J, with 16 bases between. CDR3 DNA: TGTGCCTGGAGTGTGGGATGGGGGCCAGCGAATCAGCCCCAGCATTTT. It translates to CAWSVGWGPANQPQHF. The whole variable domain, remainder taken from reference TRBV30 and TRBJ1-5, is SQTIHQWPATLVQPVGSPLSLECTVEGTSNPNLYWYRQAAGRGLQLLFYSVGIGQISSEVPQNLSASRPQDRQFILSSKKLLLSDSGFYLCAWSVGWGPANQPQHFGDGTRLSIL.

The V call is TRBV7-2, the J call TRBJ1-2, with 10 bases matching TRBD1. V trimming: 6 bases; J trimming: 6 bases; junction bases outside the gene matches: 4. This CDR3 has 13 amino acids. Germline V gives CDR1 SGHTA, CDR2 FQGNSA. CDR3 bases: TGTGCCAGCAGACCCGGGACAGGGGATGGCTACACCTTC. It specifies CASRPGTGDGYTF.

This chain uses TRBV18 with TRBJ1-1, with D unclear. This CDR3 spans 14 amino acids. Trimming removed 4 bases from V and 1 base from J, with 10 bases in between. CDR1 and CDR2 from the germline V gene are KGHSH and LQKENI. CDR3: CASSLQTGNTEAFF. The DNA of the CDR3 is TGTGCCAGCTCACTTCAAACGGGGAACACTGAAGCTTTCTTT.

This clone has only one observation. The V call is TRBV3-1 (or the pseudogene TRBV3-2), the J call TRBJ2-7; 7 bases agree with TRBD2. Germline assignment: CDR1 LGHDT and CDR2 YNNKEL (reference sequence). Trimming at V came to 1 base and at J to 6 bases, leaving 0 bases not matched to a gene. The CDR3 consists of 12 residues. CDR3 sequence reads: CASSQAGGEQYF. As DNA, the CDR3 is TGTGCCAGCAGCCAAGCGGGGGGCGAGCAGTACTTC.

V usage is TRBV2 and J usage is TRBJ2-7; D perhaps matches TRBD2 (5 bases). V was shortened by 6 bases and J by 8 bases, with 11 bases between the two germline ends. CDR1 and CDR2 (germline): SNHLY, FYNNEI. This CDR3 spans 11 amino acids. The CDR3 DNA reads TGTGCCAGCAGAAGCGGACGTAAGCAGTACTTC. Amino acid sequence: CASRSGRKQYF. Using reference TRBV2 and TRBJ2-7 for the parts outside the CDR3, the full variable domain is EPEVTQTPSHQVTQMGQEVILRCVPISNHLYFYWYRQILGQKVEFLVSFYNNEISEKSEIFDDQFSVERPDGSNFTLKIRSTKLEDSAMYFCASRSGRKQYFGPGTRLTVT.

The chain links TRBV7-6 to TRBJ2-1, with TRBD1 matching 10 bases. The V gene's germline CDR1 is SGHVS and CDR2 FNYEAQ. V trimming: 5 bases; J trimming: 4 bases; junction bases outside the gene matches: 5. The CDR3 is 15 residues long. CDR3 protein: CASSGDRGPYNEQFF. CDR3 sequence (DNA): TGTGCCAGCAGCGGAGACAGGGGGCCGTACAATGAGCAGTTCTTC.

The chain combines TRBV4-3 with TRBJ1-1; TRBD1 aligns across 9 bases. Trimming cost V 4 bases and J 1 base; bases outside gene matches: 7. Germline V gives CDR1 LGHNA, CDR2 YSLEER. This CDR3 has 16 amino acids. This CDR3 is CASSPGQGRQNTEAFF. As DNA, the CDR3 is TGCGCCAGCAGCCCCGGACAGGGGAGGCAGAACACTGAAGCTTTCTTT.

The chain combines TRBV6-4 with TRBJ1-3; TRBD1 matches at 7 bases. The V gene end was trimmed by 5 bases and the J gene end by 5 bases; junction bases not matched to a gene: 9. Per germline, CDR1 MRHNA and CDR2 SNTAGT. CDR3 length: 15 residues. This CDR3 is CASSYTGTERNTIYF. CDR3 DNA: TGTGCCAGCAGTTATACCGGGACAGAGAGAAACACCATATATTTT.

The rearrangement joins TRBV7-8 to TRBJ2-3, with a possible D match to TRBD2 (5 bases). The CDR3 spans 14 residues. Germline CDR1 and CDR2: SGHVS and FQNEAQ. The ends were cut back, 7 bases at V and 4 bases at J, with 15 bases in the middle. The CDR3 region is CASTSTAGADTQYF. Written as DNA, the CDR3 is TGTGCCAGCACCTCTACCGCGGGTGCAGATACGCAGTATTTT.

This chain links TRBV6-4 with TRBJ2-3; D gene uncertain. Germline V CDR1 and CDR2: MRHNA, SNTAGT. V dropped 0 bases and J dropped 4 bases, with 11 bases sitting between them. This CDR3 spans 15 amino acids. The CDR3 sequence: CASSDSTAIPDTQYF. The CDR3, as DNA: TGTGCCAGCAGTGACTCGACTGCCATCCCAGATACGCAGTATTTT.